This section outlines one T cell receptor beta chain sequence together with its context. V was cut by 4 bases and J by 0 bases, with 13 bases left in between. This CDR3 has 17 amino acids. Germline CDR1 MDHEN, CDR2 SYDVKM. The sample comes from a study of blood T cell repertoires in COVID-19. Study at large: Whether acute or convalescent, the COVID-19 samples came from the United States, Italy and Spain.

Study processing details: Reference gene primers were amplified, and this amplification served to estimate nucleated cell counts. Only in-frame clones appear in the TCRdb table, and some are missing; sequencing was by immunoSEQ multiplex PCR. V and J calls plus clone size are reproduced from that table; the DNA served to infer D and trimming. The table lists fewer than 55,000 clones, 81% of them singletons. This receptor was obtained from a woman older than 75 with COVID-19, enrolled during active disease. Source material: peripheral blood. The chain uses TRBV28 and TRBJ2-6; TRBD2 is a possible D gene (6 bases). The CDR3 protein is CASSSYLGSSGANVLTF. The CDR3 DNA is TGTGCCAGCAGTTCCTACCTCGGGAGCTCTGGGGCCAACGTCCTGACTTTC.